Following are 28 T cell receptor beta chains from one sample sequenced in a study of blood T cell repertoires in COVID-19. Only in-frame clones appear in the TCRdb table, and some are missing; sequencing was by immunoSEQ multiplex PCR. Counted here are fewer than 700,000 clones, approximately 88% occurring once; the ten biggest clones make up 7.5% to 9%. Sequencing was performed on peripheral blood. The receptors here all came from a woman between 45 and 60 years old with COVID-19, enrolled during active disease.

The chain uses TRBV6-5 and TRBJ2-1; 8 nucleotides line up with TRBD2. Germline trimming cut 1 base from V and 2 bases from J; bases unmatched to any gene: 1. The length of the CDR3 is 15 residues. Germline lookup yields CDR1 MNHEY and CDR2 SVGAGI. CDR3 loop: CASSYFGGAYNEQFF. DNA for the CDR3: TGTGCCAGCAGTTACTTCGGGGGGGCCTACAATGAGCAGTTCTTC.

This clone has a single count. J is TRBJ1-2 and V is TRBV19; no clear D gene. This CDR3 comprises 13 residues. Deletions cut 4 bases from V and 5 bases from J, with 11 bases between. The V gene's germline CDR1 is LNHDA and CDR2 SQIVND (reference sequence). The CDR3 bases are TGTGCCAGTAGTAGGGCAGGTTCTTATGGCTACACCTTC. Protein sequence: CASSRAGSYGYTF. Complete variable domain (other parts from reference TRBV19 and TRBJ1-2): DGGITQSPKYLFRKEGQNVTLSCEQNLNHDAMYWYRQDPGQGLRLIYYSQIVNDFQKGDIAEGYSVSREKKESFPLTVTSAQKNPTAFYLCASSRAGSYGYTFGSGTRLTVV.

This chain uses TRBV5-6 with TRBJ1-1; perhaps TRBD1 as D (6 bases). In germline, CDR1 is SGHDT, CDR2 YYEEEE. This CDR3 region has 12 residues. Trimming pared 6 bases from V and 5 bases from J, leaving 11 bases between. CDR3 sequence reads: CASKGRGTEAFF. In DNA, the CDR3 is TGTGCCAGCAAGGGAAGGGGGACTGAAGCTTTCTTT.

V is TRBV27 and J is TRBJ2-7; 10 positions match TRBD1. This CDR3 region has 14 residues. Trimming took 8 bases from V and 6 from J; bases not matched to a gene: 10. Germline CDR1 reads MNHEY; CDR2 reads SMNVEV (reference sequence). CDR3 protein: CASHQRGQGFEQYF. The CDR3 DNA reads TGTGCCAGCCACCAACGGGGACAGGGGTTCGAGCAGTACTTC.

The chain recombines TRBV6-5 with TRBJ1-1; D possibly corresponds to TRBD1 (5 bases). The CDR3 is 13 residues long. CDR1 is MNHEY and CDR2 is SVGAGI in the germline V gene. V was clipped by 10 bases and J by 1 base, with 13 bases between them. Here the CDR3 DNA reads TGTGCCACCCAGGGTCCGGGGAACACTGAAGCTTTCTTT. This translates into CATQGPGNTEAFF.

The chain is built from TRBV3-1 (or the pseudogene TRBV3-2) and TRBJ2-3; TRBD2 aligns across 7 bases. The germline V gene has CDR1 LGHDT and CDR2 YNNKEL (reference sequence). CDR3 length: 17 amino acids. The J segment lost 6 bases and the V segment lost 4 bases, leaving 16 bases of the junction unmatched. CDR3 residues: CASSRRGSSGNLDTQYF. For the CDR3, the DNA is TGTGCCAGCAGCCGGAGAGGATCGAGCGGGAATCTGGATACGCAGTATTTT.

This chain links TRBV18 with TRBJ2-1, with TRBD2 matching 9 bases. The V and J ends lost 1 base and 6 bases, in that order; junction bases with no gene match: 4. The CDR3 runs to 15 residues. CDR1 and CDR2 (germline): KGHSH, LQKENI. CDR3 coding DNA: TGTGCCAGCTCACCACGGACTAGCGCTGTCAATGAGCAGTTCTTC. Encoded protein: CASSPRTSAVNEQFF.

The chain uses TRBV28 and TRBJ2-7; 8 bases map to TRBD1. V shed 5 bases and J 13 bases; nucleotides not matched to a gene: 10. From germline, CDR1 is MDHEN and CDR2 SYDVKM. CDR3 length: 12 amino acids. The CDR3 DNA reads TGTGCCAGCAGTCCTTCTTGGACAGGGTTCTACTTC. Its protein is CASSPSWTGFYF.

The CDR3 DNA reads as TGTGCCAGCAGCACGACAGGGGGCGAGCAGTACTTC. It encodes CASSTTGGEQYF. The chain couples TRBV9 to TRBJ2-7, with 9 nucleotides matching TRBD1. J was trimmed by 6 bases and V by 4 bases; bases with no gene match: 2. The CDR3 length is 12 residues. Germline V gene data show CDR1 as SGDLS and CDR2 as YYNGEE.

The chain employs TRBV5-5 and TRBJ1-1; possible D gene TRBD1, 6 bases. Trimming removed 0 bases from V and 3 bases from J, with 9 bases in between. The CDR3 sequence is 14 residues long. Germline assignment: CDR1 SGHKS and CDR2 YYEKEE (reference sequence). The CDR3 nucleotides read TGTGCCAGCAGCTTGGCCCGGACAGACACTGAAGCTTTCTTT. Its protein product is CASSLARTDTEAFF. Full variable domain (remainder filled in from reference TRBV5-5 and TRBJ1-1): DAGVTQSPTHLIKTRGQQVTLRCSPISGHKSVSWYQQVLGQGPQFIFQYYEKEERGRGNFPDRFSARQFPNYSSELNVNALLLGDSALYLCASSLARTDTEAFFGQGTRLTVV.

This rearrangement joins TRBV9 to TRBJ2-2; 12 bases line up with TRBD2. The V and J ends lost 8 bases and 7 bases, in that order; junction bases with no gene match: 9. The CDR3 totals 15 residues. CDR1 SGDLS and CDR2 YYNGEE come from the germline V gene. DNA for the CDR3: TGTGCCAGTCGGGAACTAGCGGGGGGAGGCGGGGAGCTGTTTTTT. It translates to CASRELAGGGGELFF.

The V and J genes are TRBV29-1 and TRBJ2-3, with 9 bases that match TRBD2. Trimming removed 1 base from V and 0 bases from J; junction bases left unmatched: 8. The CDR3 contains 17 residues. Germline loops: CDR1 SQVTM, CDR2 ANQGSEA. CDR3 nucleotide sequence: TGCAGCGTTGAAGGTCGGCTAGCGGGGACTAGCACAGATACGCAGTATTTT. Its translation: CSVEGRLAGTSTDTQYF.

The rearrangement joins TRBV13 to TRBJ1-1, with D possibly TRBD1 on 6 matching bases. The germline V gene has CDR1 PRHDT and CDR2 FYEKMQ (reference sequence). V dropped 5 bases and J dropped 7 bases, with 14 bases sitting between them. The CDR3 runs 13 residues. The CDR3 spells CASSPRGAGEAFF. In DNA, the CDR3 is TGTGCCAGCAGCCCTCGGGGGGCTGGTGAAGCTTTCTTT.

This clone appeared a few times. The chain uses TRBV19 and TRBJ1-5; 10 bases are a match to TRBD1. J was trimmed by 9 bases and V by 5 bases; bases with no gene match: 7. Germline-derived CDR1 and CDR2 are LNHDA and SQIVND (reference sequence). The CDR3 covers 14 residues. The CDR3 DNA follows: TGTGCCAGTAGTCTTGGACAGGGGGACTGGCCCCAGCATTTT. This translates into CASSLGQGDWPQHF.

The chain couples TRBV21-1 to TRBJ1-5. TRBV21-1 is a pseudogene. The CDR3 sequence is 17 residues long. The CDR3 loop reads CASSKEGREGDNQPQHF. CDR3 DNA: TGTGCCAGCAGCAAAGAGGGCAGGGAGGGAGACAATCAGCCCCAGCATTTT.

This clone turned up a few times. CDR3 protein: CASSIREGMNTEAFF. For the CDR3, the DNA is TGTGCCAGCAGTATCAGGGAGGGGATGAACACTGAAGCTTTCTTT. The rearrangement joins TRBV2 to TRBJ1-1; the D gene is possibly TRBD1 (5 bases). V dropped 5 bases and J dropped 0 bases, with 13 bases sitting between them. This CDR3 region has 15 residues. Germline assignment: CDR1 SNHLY and CDR2 FYNNEI.

The chain uses TRBV6-2 or TRBV6-3 and TRBJ2-5; TRBD2 is a possible D gene (5 bases). The length of the CDR3 is 13 residues. Germline V gene sequence: CDR1 MNHEY, CDR2 SVGEGT. Trimming took off 4 bases at V and 5 bases at J, with 11 bases between the two ends. This CDR3 reads CASSSGVGETQYF. DNA of the CDR3: TGTGCCAGCAGTTCCGGGGTAGGGGAGACCCAGTACTTC.

This rearrangement joins TRBV2 to TRBJ1-6; D is perhaps TRBD1 (6 bases). Trimming pared 4 bases from V and 7 bases from J, leaving 14 bases between. CDR3 length: 15 amino acids. The germline CDR1 and CDR2 sequences are SNHLY and FYNNEI. In nucleotides, the CDR3 is TGTGCCAGCAGTGGAACGGGACACGAGAATTCACCCCTCCACTTT. Translating gives CASSGTGHENSPLHF.

The genes are TRBV18 and TRBJ2-3; 10 positions match TRBD2. Germline trimming cut 3 bases from V and 5 bases from J; bases unmatched to any gene: 8. Germline CDR1 is KGHSH and CDR2 is LQKENI. The CDR3 sequence is 16 residues long. As DNA, the CDR3 is TGTGCCAGCTCACCCTCCAGCGGGGGGGCGATAGATACGCAGTATTTT. Protein: CASSPSSGGAIDTQYF. Supplemented by reference TRBV18 and TRBJ2-3, the full variable domain reads NAGVMQNPRHLVRRRGQEARLRCSPMKGHSHVYWYRQLPEEGLKFMVYLQKENIIDESGMPKERFSAEFPKEGPSILRIQQVVRGDSAAYFCASSPSSGGAIDTQYFGPGTRLTVL.

The chain recombines TRBV4-1 with TRBJ2-1; 10 bases line up with TRBD2. Losses at the gene ends were 1 base for V and 8 bases for J; bases not matched to a gene: 5. CDR1 MGHRA and CDR2 YSYEKL come from the germline V gene. The CDR3 covers 15 residues. The CDR3 is CASSQVSGGGYEQFF. The CDR3 DNA reads as TGCGCCAGCAGCCAAGTCAGCGGGGGGGGCTATGAGCAGTTCTTC.

The V call is TRBV7-2, the J call TRBJ2-3; 7 bases agree with TRBD2. This CDR3 contains 13 residues. CDR1 SGHTA and CDR2 FQGNSA come from the germline V gene. The V and J ends lost 8 bases and 6 bases, in that order; junction bases with no gene match: 8. In DNA, the CDR3 is TGTGCCAGCGGGAGGGGACTTGGGGATACGCAGTATTTT. Translated: CASGRGLGDTQYF.

This clone was observed once. The CDR3 protein is CASSPGQGSTEAFF. The DNA for the CDR3 is TGTGCCAGCAGCCCAGGACAGGGGAGTACTGAAGCTTTCTTT. J is TRBJ1-1 and V is TRBV11-2; TRBD1 matches at 9 bases. After removal of 5 bases from V and 5 bases from J, the junction contained 6 bases not matched to a gene. Germline CDR1 SGHAT, CDR2 FQNNGV. CDR3 length equals 14 residues.

The chain recombines TRBV30 with TRBJ2-1, with 9 bases matching TRBD1. With V trimmed by 5 bases and J by 13 bases, 9 bases remained unmatched. CDR3 length: 12 residues. Germline V gene data show CDR1 as GTSNPN and CDR2 as SVGIG (reference sequence). As DNA, the CDR3 is TGTGCCTGGTACTCCACAGGGGGCGCCCAGTTCTTC. Its protein is CAWYSTGGAQFF.

This chain connects TRBV7-9 to TRBJ2-2, with TRBD1 matching 11 bases. This CDR3 is 18 amino acids long. Per the germline V gene, CDR1 is SEHNR and CDR2 is FQNEAQ (reference sequence). V lost 1 base, J lost 7 bases, and 11 bases stayed unmatched. CDR3 amino acids: CASSLVILLGQGDGELFF. The CDR3 coding sequence is TGTGCCAGCAGCTTAGTGATTCTGCTGGGACAGGGGGACGGGGAGCTGTTTTTT.

This chain joins TRBV4-2 and TRBJ2-1, with 11 bases that match TRBD2. Germline V gene sequence: CDR1 LGHNA, CDR2 YNFKEQ. The CDR3 consists of 17 residues. Unmatched junction bases numbered 8, after V lost 0 bases and J lost 7 bases. The CDR3 here is CASSQESTSGGLNEQFF. DNA of the CDR3: TGTGCCAGCAGCCAAGAAAGCACTAGCGGGGGACTGAATGAGCAGTTCTTC.

The rearrangement uses TRBV7-2 and TRBJ2-7; TRBD2 matches 7 bases. The CDR3 is made up of 14 amino acids. The ends lost 3 bases at V and 3 bases at J; junction bases unmatched: 5. Germline V lookup: CDR1 SGHTA, CDR2 FQGNSA. Here the CDR3 DNA reads TGTGCCAGCAGCTTGGGGGGGAGCAACTACGAGCAGTACTTC. It translates to CASSLGGSNYEQYF.

V and J are TRBV6-1 and TRBJ2-7; maybe TRBD1 (5 bases). Germline CDR1 and CDR2: MNHNS and SASEGT. This CDR3 spans 13 amino acids. The V end was cut by 1 base, the J end by 4 bases, with 8 bases between. CDR3 amino acids: CASSEGQRYEQYF. CDR3 DNA: TGTGCCAGCAGTGAAGGACAGAGATACGAGCAGTACTTC.

CDR3 DNA: TGCGCCAGCAGCCAAGTTCTCAGGGAATGGAATGAAAAACTGTTTTTT. Its protein is CASSQVLREWNEKLFF. This chain uses TRBV4-1 with TRBJ1-4; possible D gene TRBD1, 5 bases. Per the germline V gene, CDR1 is MGHRA and CDR2 is YSYEKL. This CDR3 has 16 amino acids. The V end was cut by 1 base, the J end by 5 bases, with 14 bases between.